This passage covers 25 T cell receptor beta chains from one sample sequenced in a study of shared T cell receptors in the human thymus. Generated by immunoSEQ multiplex PCR, the TCRdb table keeps only in-frame clones and is missing some. Seen here are approximately 730,000 clones, 70% to 90% observed once, and the top ten hold 0.0095% to 0.011%. This sample was also put to use in a study of human thymus T cells.

Sequences were obtained from thymocytes. The receptors shown here come from a girl under two years old with a congenital heart defect.

Here the CDR3 DNA reads TGTGCCACCAGAAAGACTAGCGGGGGCCTGCAGGAGACCCAGTACTTC. Amino acid sequence: CATRKTSGGLQETQYF. The V gene is TRBV27, the J gene TRBJ2-5, with 12 nucleotides matching TRBD2. The V gene's germline CDR1 is MNHEY and CDR2 SMNVEV (reference sequence). CDR3 size: 16 residues. J was trimmed by 5 bases and V by 10 bases; bases with no gene match: 14.

The rearrangement links TRBV28 to TRBJ1-1; 10 nucleotides agree with TRBD1. The germline V gene has CDR1 MDHEN and CDR2 SYDVKM. This CDR3 is built from 20 residues. V lost 2 bases, J lost 3 bases, and 18 bases stayed unmatched. CDR3 coding DNA: TGTGCCAGCAGTTTACCACGGACAGGGGGATGTCGGGGTCTGCACACTGAAGCTTTCTTT. Protein product: CASSLPRTGGCRGLHTEAFF.

The chain is built from TRBV25-1 and TRBJ2-7; possible D gene TRBD2, 7 bases. Per germline, CDR1 MGHDK and CDR2 SYGVNS. This CDR3 is 15 amino acids long. V dropped 1 base and J dropped 2 bases, with 12 bases sitting between them. The CDR3 is CASSESVGGAYEQYF. DNA for the CDR3: TGTGCCAGCAGTGAATCGGTAGGGGGGGCCTACGAGCAGTACTTC.

The gene calls are TRBV7-2 and TRBJ2-3, with 8 bases identical to TRBD2. The CDR3 sequence is 17 residues long. From germline, CDR1 is SGHTA and CDR2 FQGNSA. J gave up 0 bases and V 2 bases, and 7 bases lay outside the gene matches. The CDR3 sequence is CASSLNPSGGSTDTQYF. CDR3 in DNA: TGTGCCAGCAGCTTAAACCCCTCGGGGGGGAGCACAGATACGCAGTATTTT.

The chain couples TRBV30 to TRBJ2-1; D might be TRBD2 (5 bases). The CDR3 is 15 residues long. Germline V gene sequence: CDR1 GTSNPN, CDR2 SVGIG (reference sequence). V lost 2 bases, J lost 4 bases, and 15 bases lay in between. As DNA, the CDR3 is TGTGCCTGGAGTAAAGGACTCCTACAATACAATGAGCAGTTCTTC. The encoded protein is CAWSKGLLQYNEQFF.

The gene calls are TRBV25-1 and TRBJ1-4, with D possibly TRBD1 on 6 matching bases. This CDR3 is built from 14 residues. V dropped 6 bases and J dropped 6 bases, with 14 bases sitting between them. Germline CDR1 reads MGHDK; CDR2 reads SYGVNS. The CDR3 region is CASRKNRVDEKLFF. In DNA, the CDR3 is TGTGCCAGCAGGAAAAACAGGGTGGATGAAAAACTGTTTTTT. Variable domain in full (rest from reference TRBV25-1 and TRBJ1-4): EADIYQTPRYLVIGTGKKITLECSQTMGHDKMYWYQQDPGMELHLIHYSYGVNSTEKGDLSSESTVSRIRTEHFPLTLESARPSHTSQYLCASRKNRVDEKLFFGSGTQLSVL.

Note on this clone: The same CDR3 also results from other DNA sequences found in this sample. The chain carries TRBV5-1 and TRBJ2-5; TRBD2 matches 11 bases. Per the germline V gene, CDR1 is SGHRS and CDR2 is YFSETQ. After removal of 4 bases from V and 5 bases from J, the junction contained 4 bases not matched to a gene. This CDR3 has 14 amino acids. CDR3 residues: CASSLGLAGETQYF. CDR3 nucleotide sequence: TGCGCCAGCAGCCTAGGACTAGCGGGCGAGACCCAGTACTTC.

This clone was detected once. The rearrangement uses TRBV6-1 and TRBJ1-3; 7 bases fit TRBD1. The germline CDR1 and CDR2 sequences are MNHNS and SASEGT. V lost 3 bases to trimming and J lost 0 bases; unmatched junction nucleotides: 5. CDR3 length: 16 amino acids. CDR3 sequence reads: CASSEYGTASGNTIYF. The CDR3 bases are TGTGCCAGCAGTGAGTATGGGACAGCCTCTGGAAACACCATATATTTT.

This clone has more than one count but fewer than ten. The V and J genes are TRBV9 and TRBJ2-6; 7 bases are shared with TRBD1. Germline CDR1 and CDR2: SGDLS and YYNGEE. After removal of 2 bases from V and 0 bases from J, the junction contained 11 bases not matched to a gene. The CDR3 runs to 19 residues. Here the CDR3 reads CASSVRDRDLRSGANVLTF. CDR3 DNA: TGTGCCAGCAGCGTTCGGGACAGAGATTTGCGCTCTGGGGCCAACGTCCTGACTTTC.

The chain links TRBV5-5 to TRBJ2-5; D not resolved. This CDR3 is built from 16 residues. The germline V gene has CDR1 SGHKS and CDR2 YYEKEE (reference sequence). Trimming removed 3 bases from V and 1 base from J, with 16 bases in between. CDR3 residues: CASSSIAERIQETQYF. DNA for the CDR3: TGTGCCAGCAGCTCTATTGCGGAACGCATCCAAGAGACCCAGTACTTC.

A word on this clone: The sample carries other DNA sequences with the same CDR3. V gene TRBV7-6 combines with J gene TRBJ1-2; 7 bases match TRBD1. The germline CDR1 and CDR2 sequences are SGHVS and FNYEAQ. This CDR3 is built from 16 residues. The junction had 14 bases not matched to a gene; V was cut back by 5 bases and J by 5 bases. The CDR3 spells CASSPQTGLIDYGYTF. The CDR3 region has the DNA TGTGCCAGCAGCCCCCAGACAGGGCTGATTGATTATGGCTACACCTTC. Filled out from reference TRBV7-6 and TRBJ1-2, the complete variable domain reads GAGVSQSPRYKVTKRGQDVALRCDPISGHVSLYWYRQALGQGPEFLTYFNYEAQQDKSGLPNDRFSAERPEGSISTLTIQRTEQRDSAMYRCASSPQTGLIDYGYTFGSGTRLTVV.

The chain uses TRBV2 and TRBJ1-3, with TRBD1 matching 7 bases. Trimming cost V 5 bases and J 0 bases; bases outside gene matches: 4. The V gene's germline CDR1 is SNHLY and CDR2 FYNNEI. CDR3 length: 15 residues. In nucleotides, the CDR3 is TGTGCCAGCAGTCAGGGGGAGGCCTCTGGAAACACCATATATTTT. It codes for CASSQGEASGNTIYF.

This chain connects TRBV4-1 to TRBJ1-4; the match to TRBD1 covers 11 bases. The V gene end was trimmed by 0 bases and the J gene end by 0 bases; junction bases not matched to a gene: 3. The CDR3 has 18 residues. The germline CDR1 and CDR2 sequences are MGHRA and YSYEKL. CDR3 nucleotide sequence: TGCGCCAGCAGCCAAGAAGGACAGGGGGCTTCAACTAATGAAAAACTGTTTTTT. Residues: CASSQEGQGASTNEKLFF.

This clone was picked up a small number of times. CDR3 residues: CASSQVPVDMNTEAFF. DNA for the CDR3: TGTGCCAGCAGCCAGGTCCCAGTGGACATGAACACTGAAGCTTTCTTT. The chain employs TRBV9 and TRBJ1-1; D might be TRBD1 (5 bases). V was cut by 4 bases and J by 0 bases, with 16 bases left in between. CDR3 length equals 16 residues. Germline CDR1 SGDLS, CDR2 YYNGEE.

V gene TRBV5-1 combines with J gene TRBJ1-1; 7 bases are a match to TRBD1. The CDR3 runs to 14 residues. Germline CDR1 and CDR2: SGHRS and YFSETQ. After removal of 5 bases from V and 4 bases from J, the junction contained 8 bases not matched to a gene. Written as DNA, the CDR3 is TGCGCCAGCAGAAGGGGGCCCCGATTCACTGAAGCTTTCTTT. This encodes CASRRGPRFTEAFF.

The rearrangement links TRBV2 to TRBJ1-1, with TRBD1 matching over 7 bases. This CDR3 spans 15 amino acids. Trimming took 7 bases from V and 0 from J; bases not matched to a gene: 8. Germline assignment: CDR1 SNHLY and CDR2 FYNNEI. CDR3 DNA: TGTGCCAGCAACTCTCACGGGACAGTGAACACTGAAGCTTTCTTT. It translates to CASNSHGTVNTEAFF. Complete variable domain (other parts from reference TRBV2 and TRBJ1-1): EPEVTQTPSHQVTQMGQEVILRCVPISNHLYFYWYRQILGQKVEFLVSFYNNEISEKSEIFDDQFSVERPDGSNFTLKIRSTKLEDSAMYFCASNSHGTVNTEAFFGQGTRLTVV.

The gene calls are TRBV4-1 and TRBJ1-3; D unresolved. There are 17 residues in the CDR3. Trimming cost V 0 bases and J 0 bases, with 12 bases left between them. Germline assignment: CDR1 MGHRA and CDR2 YSYEKL. For the CDR3, the DNA is TGCGCCAGCAGCCAAGATCGTCAGATCCACTCTGGAAACACCATATATTTT. This encodes CASSQDRQIHSGNTIYF.

The sample holds a few counts of this clone. The chain has TRBV4-1 and TRBJ2-7, with TRBD2 identical over 8 bases. Losses at the gene ends were 4 bases for V and 2 bases for J; bases not matched to a gene: 4. Per germline, CDR1 MGHRA and CDR2 YSYEKL. The CDR3 runs to 14 residues. CDR3 sequence reads: CASSRSGGPYEQYF. The CDR3 nucleotides are TGCGCCAGCAGCCGGAGCGGGGGACCCTACGAGCAGTACTTC.

This chain joins TRBV19 and TRBJ2-1; D possibly corresponds to TRBD2 (5 bases). The CDR3 is made up of 19 amino acids. Germline values: CDR1 LNHDA, CDR2 SQIVND (reference sequence). V gave up 0 bases and J gave up 1 base, with 19 bases separating them. The CDR3 DNA sequence: TGTGCCAGTAGTATAGAGAGGGCAGGCCGCGTCCTTTCCTACAATGAGCAGTTCTTC. Protein: CASSIERAGRVLSYNEQFF. Complete variable domain (other parts from reference TRBV19 and TRBJ2-1): DGGITQSPKYLFRKEGQNVTLSCEQNLNHDAMYWYRQDPGQGLRLIYYSQIVNDFQKGDIAEGYSVSREKKESFPLTVTSAQKNPTAFYLCASSIERAGRVLSYNEQFFGPGTRLTVL.

The chain couples TRBV30 to TRBJ2-1; TRBD2 agrees at 12 bases. Germline trimming cut 2 bases from V and 5 bases from J; bases unmatched to any gene: 13. CDR3 length: 18 residues. Germline-derived CDR1 and CDR2 are GTSNPN and SVGIG (reference sequence). CDR3 amino acids: CAWSPLHSTSGGNNEQFF. In DNA, the CDR3 is TGTGCCTGGAGTCCACTCCATTCCACTAGCGGGGGGAACAATGAGCAGTTCTTC. The full variable domain, with the rest looked up from reference TRBV30 and TRBJ2-1, is SQTIHQWPATLVQPVGSPLSLECTVEGTSNPNLYWYRQAAGRGLQLLFYSVGIGQISSEVPQNLSASRPQDRQFILSSKKLLLSDSGFYLCAWSPLHSTSGGNNEQFFGPGTRLTVL.

The chain carries TRBV6-5 and TRBJ1-1; a possible D gene is TRBD1 (5 bases). This CDR3 is built from 14 residues. Trimming removed 5 bases from V and 4 bases from J, with 14 bases in between. The germline V gene has CDR1 MNHEY and CDR2 SVGAGI. DNA of the CDR3: TGTGCCAGCAGTCATCAGGGTGCACGCACTGAAGCTTTCTTT. Residues: CASSHQGARTEAFF.

The J gene is TRBJ2-2, the V gene TRBV2; the match to TRBD2 covers 9 bases. The CDR3 contains 14 residues. J was trimmed by 4 bases and V by 8 bases; bases with no gene match: 5. Per the germline V gene, CDR1 is SNHLY and CDR2 is FYNNEI. The CDR3 loop reads CASWASGATGELFF. For the CDR3, the DNA is TGTGCCAGCTGGGCTAGCGGGGCCACCGGGGAGCTGTTTTTT.

The chain links TRBV10-3 to TRBJ1-3, with TRBD1 as a possible D gene (6 bases). This CDR3 contains 18 residues. Trimming took 0 bases from V and 2 from J, leaving 17 bases between them. CDR1 is ENHRY and CDR2 is SYGVKD in the germline V gene. The CDR3 spells CAISESKGRGFPGNTIYF. The CDR3 DNA reads as TGTGCCATCAGTGAGTCGAAGGGCAGGGGCTTCCCTGGAAACACCATATATTTT.

The table lists this clone with a few counts. V is TRBV7-4 and J is TRBJ1-1, with 9 bases fitting TRBD1. The junction had 1 base not matched to a gene; V was cut back by 1 base and J by 4 bases. The length of the CDR3 is 14 residues. Germline CDR1 SGHVT, CDR2 SQSDAQ. DNA for the CDR3: TGTGCCAGCAGCTTAGGGACAGGGGCCACTGAAGCTTTCTTT. Translated: CASSLGTGATEAFF.

The CDR3 region is CASNFNRGRTDTQYF. The CDR3 DNA sequence: TGTGCCAGCAACTTCAACAGGGGGCGGACAGATACGCAGTATTTT. The chain has TRBV27 and TRBJ2-3; TRBD1 agrees at 9 bases. J lost 3 bases, V lost 7 bases, and 8 bases had no gene match. Germline CDR1 and CDR2: MNHEY and SMNVEV (reference sequence). The CDR3 runs to 15 residues.